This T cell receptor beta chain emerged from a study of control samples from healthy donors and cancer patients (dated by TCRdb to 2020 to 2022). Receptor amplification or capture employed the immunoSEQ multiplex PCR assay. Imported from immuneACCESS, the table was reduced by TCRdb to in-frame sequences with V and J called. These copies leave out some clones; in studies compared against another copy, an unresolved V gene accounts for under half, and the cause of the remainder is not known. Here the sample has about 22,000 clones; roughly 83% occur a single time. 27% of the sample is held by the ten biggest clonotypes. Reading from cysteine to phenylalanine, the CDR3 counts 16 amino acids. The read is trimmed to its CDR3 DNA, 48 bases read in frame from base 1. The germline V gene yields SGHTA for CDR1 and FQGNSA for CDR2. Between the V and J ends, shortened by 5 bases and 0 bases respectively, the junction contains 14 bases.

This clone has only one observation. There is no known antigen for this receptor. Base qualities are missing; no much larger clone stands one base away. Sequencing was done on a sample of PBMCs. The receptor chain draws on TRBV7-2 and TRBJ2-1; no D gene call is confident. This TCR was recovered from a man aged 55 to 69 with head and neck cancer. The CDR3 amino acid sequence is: CASSRDSKSSYNEQFF. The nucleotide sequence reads TGTGCCAGCAGCCGCGACTCGAAGAGCTCCTACAATGAGCAGTTCTTC.